The 8 T cell receptor beta chains below come from one sample, sequenced in a study of blood T cell repertoires in COVID-19. Assay used: immunoSEQ multiplex PCR; TCRdb lists only in-frame clones, some missing. The table records about 320,000 clones, about 90% of them present only once. Sequencing input: PBMCs or T cells enriched from blood (not recorded which). Receptors originate from a woman in her thirties who had recovered from COVID-19.

This clone came up a few times. The V call is TRBV11-2, the J call TRBJ2-2; D is uncertain. V dropped 0 bases and J dropped 7 bases, with 9 bases sitting between them. Germline V gives CDR1 SGHAT, CDR2 FQNNGV. The length of the CDR3 is 14 residues. The DNA for the CDR3 is TGTGCCAGCAGCTTAGATCCCTCAGGCGGGGAGCTGTTTTTT. Its translation: CASSLDPSGGELFF.

The gene calls are TRBV30 and TRBJ1-1; D is unclear. V was shortened by 0 bases and J by 1 base, with 9 bases between the two germline ends. The CDR3 consists of 14 residues. Germline V gene sequence: CDR1 GTSNPN, CDR2 SVGIG (reference sequence). This CDR3 reads CAWSVKLPNTEAFF. CDR3 coding DNA: TGTGCCTGGAGTGTAAAGCTACCGAACACTGAAGCTTTCTTT.

The V call is TRBV7-2, the J call TRBJ1-5; D is uncertain. The V end was cut by 2 bases, the J end by 7 bases, with 9 bases between. Germline V lookup: CDR1 SGHTA, CDR2 FQGNSA. The CDR3 runs 13 residues. The CDR3 here is CASSLPGLQPQHF. The CDR3 DNA is TGTGCCAGCAGCTTACCCGGACTCCAGCCCCAGCATTTT.

The chain is built from TRBV5-6 and TRBJ1-2; D is uncertain. The CDR3 is 14 residues long. Per germline, CDR1 SGHDT and CDR2 YYEEEE. V was clipped by 3 bases and J by 4 bases, with 13 bases between them. CDR3 nucleotides: TGTGCCAGCAGCTCGGAGGGAGGCCGCTATGGCTACACCTTC. Encoded protein: CASSSEGGRYGYTF.

The rearrangement joins TRBV4-2 to TRBJ1-3; D is ambiguous. CDR3 length equals 12 residues. Per the germline V gene, CDR1 is LGHNA and CDR2 is YNFKEQ. V was pared by 2 bases and J by 8 bases, with 7 bases between. The chain's CDR3 is CASSQLRDTIYF. The CDR3 DNA reads TGTGCCAGCAGCCAATTACGGGACACCATATATTTT.

This clone was detected only once. Other DNA sequences in the same sample also yield this CDR3. The J gene is TRBJ1-2, the V gene TRBV30; possibly TRBD1 for D (5 bases). The CDR3 has 11 residues. Germline CDR1 is GTSNPN and CDR2 is SVGIG (reference sequence). Trimming stripped 0 bases from V and 8 bases from J, with 7 bases between. CDR3 nucleotides: TGTGCCTGGAGTGTACCAGGGGGCTACACCTTC. Amino acid sequence: CAWSVPGGYTF.

The genes are TRBV15 and TRBJ1-6; D is possibly TRBD1 (6 bases). The CDR3 consists of 17 residues. V lost 1 base and J 7 bases, leaving 17 bases between the germline ends. Germline assignment: CDR1 LNHNV and CDR2 YYDKDF (reference sequence). This CDR3 is CATSRGGGGGSNSPLHF. CDR3 nucleotide sequence: TGTGCCACCAGCAGAGGGGGAGGGGGAGGGAGCAATTCACCCCTCCACTTT.

V gene TRBV6-5 combines with J gene TRBJ2-7; 8 bases are shared with TRBD1. CDR1 MNHEY and CDR2 SVGAGI come from the germline V gene. The CDR3 runs 15 residues. J lost 6 bases, V lost 6 bases, and 13 bases had no gene match. The DNA for the CDR3 is TGTGCCAGCAGCAAAGGCGGACAGGGAATTCTCGAGCAGTACTTC. Translating gives CASSKGGQGILEQYF.